The clone carrying this TCR beta chain was seen at least ten times. CDR3 length: 14 residues. Germline CDR1 MDHEN, CDR2 SYDVKM. Trimming removed 3 bases from V and 9 bases from J; junction bases left unmatched: 11. The sample belongs to a study of early T cells in non-severe SARS-CoV-2 infection. The TCR library protocol attached unique molecular identifiers to the individual cDNA molecules. TCRdb ran MiXCR on the 5' RACE reads and lists one entry per CDR3 protein. The table has about 72,000 distinct CDR3 sequences, roughly 10% seen once. The chain is built from TRBV28 and TRBJ2-7; TRBD1 matches 7 bases. Sequenced input: whole blood. The TCR comes from an adult who was a healthcare worker with PCR-confirmed SARS-CoV-2 infection or an uninfected control (not recorded which). DNA of the CDR3: TGTGCCAGCAGTTTGATTAGGGGGCCCGTCGGGCAGTACTTC. Its protein product is CASSLIRGPVGQYF.